The 3 T cell receptor beta chains below come from one sample, sequenced in a study of T-cell memory formation after mild COVID-19 (dated by TCRdb to the early 2020s). The library came from 5' RACE. The sequencer was an Illumina NovaSeq 6000. TCRdb redid the processing of the public reads, applying fastp at Q25 and MiXCR, and retained in-frame beta chains. Entries that share a CDR3 protein sequence are merged under the most common genes and DNA. The sample data list over 300,000 distinct CDR3 sequences, and 20% to 25% of these were observed just once. Under 25% of the sample belongs to the ten largest clones. Specimen: PBMCs or a T cell subset sorted from them (not recorded which). The origin of the receptors is a man aged 18 to 30 who had mild COVID-19 (a few samples of this study predate the infection). The sample titles of this study are shuffled in the database, so cell type and time point are left out; the donor was told from shared clones.

The V and J genes are TRBV5-1 and TRBJ2-2; D remains unclear. The CDR3 is made up of 14 amino acids. Germline V CDR1 and CDR2: SGHRS, YFSETQ. V lost 2 bases and J 5 bases, leaving 10 bases between the germline ends. The CDR3 region is CASSFIQITGELFF. CDR3 in DNA: TGCGCCAGCAGCTTTATCCAGATAACCGGGGAGCTGTTTTTT.

This rearrangement joins TRBV6-2 or TRBV6-3 to TRBJ1-5; no clear D. CDR3 length: 15 amino acids. Germline lookup yields CDR1 MNHEY and CDR2 SVGEGT. With 6 bases removed from V and 6 bases from J, the gap between germline ends came to 18 bases. The CDR3 nucleotides read TGTGCCAGCAGCACCCCGTCAGCGGCCGGTCAGCCCCAGCATTTT. Translation: CASSTPSAAGQPQHF.

This sequence joins TRBV3-1 and TRBJ1-2; D is unresolved. Trimming took off 6 bases at V and 4 bases at J, with 9 bases between the two ends. This CDR3 contains 12 residues. Germline CDR1 reads LGHDT; CDR2 reads YNNKEL (reference sequence). The CDR3 bases are TGTGCCAGCAGTCGAGAGCGCTATGGCTACACCTTC. Its protein is CASSRERYGYTF.